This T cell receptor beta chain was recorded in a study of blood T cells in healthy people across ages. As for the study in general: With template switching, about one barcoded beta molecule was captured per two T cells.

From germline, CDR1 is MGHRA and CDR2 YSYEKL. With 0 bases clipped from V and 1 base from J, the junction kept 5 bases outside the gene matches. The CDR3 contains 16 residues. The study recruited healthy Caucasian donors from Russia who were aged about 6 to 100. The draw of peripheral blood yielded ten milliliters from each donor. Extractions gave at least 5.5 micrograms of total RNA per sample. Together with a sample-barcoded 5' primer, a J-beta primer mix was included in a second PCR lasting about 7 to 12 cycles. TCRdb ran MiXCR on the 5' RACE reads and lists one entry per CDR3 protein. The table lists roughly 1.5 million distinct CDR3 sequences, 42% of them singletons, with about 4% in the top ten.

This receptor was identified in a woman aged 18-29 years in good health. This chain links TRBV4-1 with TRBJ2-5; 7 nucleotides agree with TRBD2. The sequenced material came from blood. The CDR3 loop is CASSQEGPGGQETQYF. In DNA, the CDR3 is TGCGCCAGCAGCCAAGAAGGGCCGGGAGGCCAAGAGACCCAGTACTTC.